These T cell receptor beta chains were read from a single sample in a study of blood T cell repertoires in COVID-19. Data came from immunoSEQ multiplex PCR; TCRdb stores just in-frame clones and leaves some out. The sample includes about 300,000 clones, approximately 90% seen only once; the top ten take about 4%. The specimen sequenced was PBMCs or T cells enriched from blood (not recorded which). These receptors all come from a man younger than 45 who had recovered from COVID-19. Each CDR3 is given without its conserved first and last residue. Some rows have no size entry. The others give once, few or many, or a class for an expanded clone.

J | V | length | size | CDR3
TRBJ2-7 | TRBV7-9 | 14 | - | ASSPTLAGSSYEQY
TRBJ1-2 | TRBV6-4 | 16 | - | ASSDSGTGTGGYYGYT
TRBJ1-1 | TRBV19 | 13 | - | ASQGLGGRVTEAF
TRBJ2-7 | TRBV9 | 14 | - | ASSVGPSGSSYEQY
TRBJ1-2 | TRBV18 | 12 | - | ASSPAGANYGYT
TRBJ2-2 | TRBV27 | 10 | - | AVLAGTGELF
TRBJ2-2 | TRBV14 | 13 | - | ASSRFRVGTGELF
TRBJ2-1 | TRBV5-8 | 13 | - | ASSYGLAANNEQF
TRBJ2-7 | TRBV10-2 | 11 | few | ASSRTGDYEQY
TRBJ2-5 | TRBV12-3/TRBV12-4 | 11 | - | ASSLGDRGAQY
TRBJ2-3 | TRBV30 | 11 | - | AWSTGRQDTQY
TRBJ1-2 | TRBV28 | 11 | few | ASSIKWGGGYT
TRBJ1-1 | TRBV5-1 | 12 | - | ASSLGPRVTEAF
TRBJ1-4 | TRBV5-6 | 11 | - | ASSSGQVEKLF
TRBJ1-1 | TRBV5-6 | 12 | - | ASSFRSGRTEAF
TRBJ1-4 | TRBV11-2 | 13 | - | ASSSDRGRSEKLF
TRBJ2-5 | TRBV25-1 | 12 | once | ASSELEGRETQY
TRBJ1-5 | TRBV5-4 | 12 | - | ASSLGQGAGPQH